These T cell receptor beta chains were read from a single sample in a study of cytomegalovirus exposure and HLA in healthy donors. This table comes from immunoSEQ multiplex PCR, and its TCRdb copy is limited to in-frame clones, with some not included. This table has 150,000 to 200,000 clones, around 68% appearing once. The sample was PBMCs. Receptors were obtained from a woman between 40 and 55 years old in good health and CMV-seropositive. The CDR3 runs from the conserved cysteine through the conserved F or W. D genes are given only for firm matches. The size of a clone is reported for some rows only, either as once, few or many, or as a class for expanded clones.

V	J	size	D	CDR3	DNA
TRBV25-1	TRBJ1-5	once	.	CASSGSWSNQPQHF	TGTGCCAGCAGTGGTAGCTGGAGCAATCAGCCCCAGCATTTT
TRBV6-5	TRBJ2-7	.	TRBD1	CASSVQGYEQYF	TGTGCCAGCAGTGTACAGGGGTACGAGCAGTACTTC
TRBV5-6	TRBJ2-1	.	.	CASSHPSVTGVNEQFF	TGTGCCAGCAGCCACCCCTCCGTAACTGGAGTCAATGAGCAGTTCTTC
TRBV21-1	TRBJ2-5	few	.	CASAAYQETQYF	TGTGCCAGCGCGGCATACCAAGAGACCCAGTACTTC
TRBV2	TRBJ1-2	once	.	CASRGRTNYGYTF	TGTGCCAGCAGGGGCAGAACTAACTATGGCTACACCTTC
TRBV6-5	TRBJ2-7	.	TRBD2	CASSRLAGGTYEQYF	TGTGCCAGCAGTCGCCTAGCGGGAGGCACCTACGAGCAGTACTTC
TRBV5-1	TRBJ1-1	once	.	CASSLGVQGDTEAFF	TGCGCCAGCAGCTTGGGGGTACAGGGTGACACTGAAGCTTTCTTT
TRBV7-8	TRBJ2-2	.	TRBD2	CASSYPKGVAGGPGTGELFF	TGTGCCAGCAGCTACCCAAAAGGGGTAGCGGGAGGGCCCGGCACCGGGGAGCTGTTTTTT
TRBV7-3	TRBJ2-5	few	TRBD1	CASSRTGGGGETQYF	TGTGCCAGCAGCCGTACAGGGGGAGGAGGAGAGACCCAGTACTTC
TRBV19	TRBJ2-1	.	.	CASSIGRGGSSYNEQFF	TGTGCCAGTAGTATAGGTAGGGGCGGCAGCTCCTACAATGAGCAGTTCTTC
TRBV19	TRBJ1-5	.	.	CASSMGREGQPQHF	TGTGCCAGTAGTATGGGCAGGGAAGGACAGCCCCAGCATTTT
TRBV11-2	TRBJ2-7	few	.	CASSLEPVGYEQYF	TGTGCCAGCAGCTTAGAACCAGTTGGCTACGAGCAGTACTTC
TRBV9	TRBJ2-1	few	TRBD2	CASSVATRESLGEQFF	TGTGCCAGCAGCGTAGCTACGCGGGAGAGCTTGGGTGAGCAGTTCTTC
TRBV9	TRBJ2-3	.	TRBD2	CASSVTSGGAPLPDTQYF	TGTGCCAGCAGCGTAACTAGCGGGGGGGCCCCTCTCCCAGATACGCAGTATTTT
TRBV7-2	TRBJ2-3	.	TRBD2	CASSLVSGWTDTQYF	TGTGCCAGCAGCCTCGTTAGCGGGTGGACAGATACGCAGTATTTT
TRBV7-9	TRBJ2-5	.	TRBD1	CASSSWTGKETQYF	TGTGCCAGCAGCTCCTGGACAGGGAAGGAGACCCAGTACTTC
TRBV5-1	TRBJ1-1	.	.	CASSLGSSGENTEAFF	TGCGCCAGCAGCTTGGGATCATCAGGGGAGAACACTGAAGCTTTCTTT
TRBV13	TRBJ2-1	.	.	CASSLVRVRNEQFF	TGTGCCAGCAGCTTAGTCAGGGTGAGGAATGAGCAGTTCTTC
TRBV6-6	TRBJ1-1	.	.	CASSRGDHTEAFF	TGTGCCAGCAGCCGCGGGGACCACACTGAAGCTTTCTTT
TRBV5-1	TRBJ2-1	.	.	CASSLDRDNEQFF	TGCGCCAGCAGCTTGGACAGGGACAATGAGCAGTTCTTC
TRBV7-7	TRBJ2-7	few	TRBD2	CASSLYPPSPSGRRYEQYF	TGTGCTAGCAGCTTATACCCCCCCTCCCCTAGCGGGAGACGGTACGAGCAGTACTTC
TRBV2	TRBJ1-2	.	TRBD1	CASRDYRGQSGYGYTF	TGTGCCAGCAGAGACTACAGGGGGCAATCCGGCTATGGCTACACCTTC
TRBV5-1	TRBJ2-1	.	TRBD2	CATGLAGEPNEQFF	TGCGCCACCGGGCTCGCGGGAGAACCCAATGAGCAGTTCTTC
TRBV19	TRBJ1-1	.	.	CASTFRVNTEAFF	TGTGCCAGTACGTTCAGGGTGAACACTGAAGCTTTCTTT
TRBV28	TRBJ1-5	few	.	CASRTGSNQPQHF	TGTGCCAGCAGGACAGGAAGCAATCAGCCCCAGCATTTT
TRBV4-2	TRBJ2-5	.	.	CASSPSWRAEETQYF	TGTGCCAGCAGCCCGTCCTGGAGGGCCGAGGAGACCCAGTACTTC
TRBV2	TRBJ2-3	few	.	CASSPAVRGTQYF	TGTGCCAGCAGTCCGGCGGTTCGGGGTACGCAGTATTTT
TRBV27	TRBJ2-3	.	.	CASSGAPRSTDTQYF	TGTGCCAGCAGTGGGGCCCCGCGGAGCACAGATACGCAGTATTTT
TRBV2	TRBJ2-7	.	TRBD1	CASSETRDRDFF	TGTGCCAGCAGTGAAACTCGGGACAGGGACTTCTTC
TRBV19	TRBJ2-7	few	TRBD1	CASSKRGQGLSYEQYF	TGTGCCAGTAGTAAGCGCGGACAGGGGTTATCCTACGAGCAGTACTTC
TRBV6-5	TRBJ2-7	few	.	CASRPGELSSYEQYF	TGTGCCAGCAGACCGGGGGAGCTAAGCTCCTACGAGCAGTACTTC
TRBV6-1	TRBJ2-7	.	.	CASSAGASYEQYF	TGTGCCAGCAGTGCGGGAGCCTCCTACGAGCAGTACTTC
TRBV7-2	TRBJ2-7	.	TRBD2	CASGPGLAGVDEQYF	TGTGCCAGCGGGCCGGGACTAGCGGGAGTGGACGAGCAGTACTTC
TRBV18	TRBJ1-1	.	TRBD1	CASSLYRGSDTEAFF	TGTGCCAGCTCACTCTACAGGGGGTCGGACACTGAAGCTTTCTTT
TRBV7-2	TRBJ1-4	.	.	CASQGSTNEKLFF	TGTGCCAGTCAGGGTTCAACTAATGAAAAACTGTTTTTT
TRBV5-1	TRBJ2-7	.	TRBD1	CASTRASGGGREQYF	TGCGCCAGCACCCGGGCCTCAGGGGGCGGTCGCGAGCAGTACTTC
TRBV6-1	TRBJ2-7	once	.	CASTDAGAGAFQQYF	TGTGCCAGCACCGATGCCGGGGCGGGGGCTTTTCAGCAGTACTTC
TRBV27	TRBJ2-7	.	TRBD1	CASSRTGDYEQYF	TGTGCCAGCTCTAGGACAGGGGACTACGAGCAGTACTTC
TRBV2	TRBJ2-5	.	.	CASSESTGGETQYF	TGTGCCAGCAGTGAGTCAACAGGTGGGGAGACCCAGTACTTC
TRBV5-5	TRBJ2-3	.	.	CASSLSPAGSTDTQYF	TGTGCCAGCAGCTTGTCCCCGGCGGGGAGCACAGATACGCAGTATTTT
TRBV6-5	TRBJ1-4	.	TRBD1	CASSYGTGREKLFF	TGTGCCAGCAGTTACGGGACAGGGAGGGAAAAACTGTTTTTT
TRBV18	TRBJ2-1	.	TRBD1	CASSPRGQGAENEQFF	TGTGCCAGCTCACCGAGGGGACAGGGGGCGGAGAATGAGCAGTTCTTC
TRBV27	TRBJ1-2	.	TRBD1	CASSSDRGFYGYTF	TGTGCCAGCAGCTCGGACAGGGGGTTCTATGGCTACACCTTC
TRBV28	TRBJ2-1	.	TRBD2	CASSLHSGRIDEQFF	TGTGCCAGCAGTCTTCATAGCGGGAGGATCGATGAGCAGTTCTTC
TRBV7-3	TRBJ2-1	.	TRBD2	CASSSLAGVYNEQFF	TGTGCCAGCAGCTCACTAGCGGGGGTATACAATGAGCAGTTCTTC
TRBV5-1	TRBJ2-1	.	TRBD1	CASSIAGQGLNEQFF	TGCGCCAGCAGCATCGCGGGACAGGGGCTTAATGAGCAGTTCTTC
TRBV6-4	TRBJ1-1	.	TRBD1	CASSLTGVNTEAFF	TGTGCCAGCAGTCTTACAGGGGTGAACACTGAAGCTTTCTTT
TRBV23-1	TRBJ1-5	.	.	CASSLSVRGDLLNQPQHF	TGCGCCAGCAGTCTCTCCGTCCGTGGAGACCTCCTCAATCAGCCCCAGCATTTT
TRBV5-6	TRBJ2-7	.	TRBD1	CASSLGRGLYEQYF	TGTGCCAGCAGCTTGGGCAGGGGGCTCTACGAGCAGTACTTC
TRBV19	TRBJ2-3	.	TRBD2	CASSISGGQDTQYF	TGTGCCAGTAGTATCAGCGGGGGCCAAGATACGCAGTATTTT
TRBV28	TRBJ2-1	.	TRBD2	CASSPSGRGHFGNEQFF	TGTGCCAGCAGCCCTAGCGGGAGGGGTCATTTTGGGAATGAGCAGTTCTTC
TRBV6-1	TRBJ2-5	.	TRBD1	CASSLGQGRQTQYF	TGTGCCAGCAGTCTCGGACAGGGGAGGCAGACCCAGTACTTC
TRBV6-1	TRBJ1-1	.	.	CASSYTEAFF	TGTGCCAGCAGCTACACTGAAGCTTTCTTT